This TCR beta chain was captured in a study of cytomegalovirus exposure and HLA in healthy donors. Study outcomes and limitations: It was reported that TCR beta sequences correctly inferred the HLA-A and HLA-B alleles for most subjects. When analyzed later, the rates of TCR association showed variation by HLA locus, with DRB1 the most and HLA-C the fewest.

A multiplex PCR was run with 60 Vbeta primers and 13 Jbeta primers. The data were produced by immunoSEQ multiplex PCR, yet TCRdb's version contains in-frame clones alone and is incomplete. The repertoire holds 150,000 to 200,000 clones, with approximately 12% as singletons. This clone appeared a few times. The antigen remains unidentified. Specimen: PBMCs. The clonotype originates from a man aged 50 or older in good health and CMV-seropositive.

The CDR3 DNA reads as TGTGCCTGGAGTGTAGAAGGAGTCGAGCAGTACTTC. Amino acids: CAWSVEGVEQYF. The genes are TRBV30 and TRBJ2-7; D is uncertain. With 0 bases removed from V and 6 bases from J, the gap between germline ends came to 9 bases. Germline V lookup: CDR1 GTSNPN, CDR2 SVGIG (reference sequence). The CDR3 runs 12 residues. Complete variable domain (other parts from reference TRBV30 and TRBJ2-7): SQTIHQWPATLVQPVGSPLSLECTVEGTSNPNLYWYRQAAGRGLQLLFYSVGIGQISSEVPQNLSASRPQDRQFILSSKKLLLSDSGFYLCAWSVEGVEQYFGPGTRLTVT.